This T cell receptor (beta chain) stems from a study of immune evolution from preneoplasia to lung adenocarcinoma. Each case's diagnosis was confirmed by two pathologists on H&E. This CDR3 is 14 amino acids long. V dropped 1 base and J dropped 5 bases, with 12 bases sitting between them. From germline, CDR1 is SGHKS and CDR2 YYEKEE (reference sequence). TCRdb keeps only in-frame clones here, not all; method: immunoSEQ multiplex PCR. The sample holds some 4,300 clones, roughly three quarters seen once. The V and J genes are TRBV5-5 and TRBJ2-5; tentatively, D is TRBD2 (6 bases). The sequencing sample was made of FFPE adjacent normal lung tissue. The sequence was collected from a donor at least 70 years old with lung adenocarcinoma. DNA of the CDR3: TGTGCCAGCAGCTTGCTGTCAGGGAGGGAGACCCAGTACTTC. Translated, it gives CASSLLSGRETQYF.